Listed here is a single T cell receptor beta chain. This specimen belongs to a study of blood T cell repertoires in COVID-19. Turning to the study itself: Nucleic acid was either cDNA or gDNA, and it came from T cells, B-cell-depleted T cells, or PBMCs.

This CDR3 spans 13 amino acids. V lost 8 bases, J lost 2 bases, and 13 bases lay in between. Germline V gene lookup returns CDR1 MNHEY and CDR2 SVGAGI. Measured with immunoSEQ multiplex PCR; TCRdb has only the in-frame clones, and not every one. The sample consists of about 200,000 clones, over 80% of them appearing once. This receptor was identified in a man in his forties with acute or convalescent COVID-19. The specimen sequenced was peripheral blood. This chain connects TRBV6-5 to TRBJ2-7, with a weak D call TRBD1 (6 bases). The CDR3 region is CASGRQETYEQYF. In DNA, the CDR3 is TGTGCCAGCGGAAGACAGGAAACCTACGAGCAGTACTTC.